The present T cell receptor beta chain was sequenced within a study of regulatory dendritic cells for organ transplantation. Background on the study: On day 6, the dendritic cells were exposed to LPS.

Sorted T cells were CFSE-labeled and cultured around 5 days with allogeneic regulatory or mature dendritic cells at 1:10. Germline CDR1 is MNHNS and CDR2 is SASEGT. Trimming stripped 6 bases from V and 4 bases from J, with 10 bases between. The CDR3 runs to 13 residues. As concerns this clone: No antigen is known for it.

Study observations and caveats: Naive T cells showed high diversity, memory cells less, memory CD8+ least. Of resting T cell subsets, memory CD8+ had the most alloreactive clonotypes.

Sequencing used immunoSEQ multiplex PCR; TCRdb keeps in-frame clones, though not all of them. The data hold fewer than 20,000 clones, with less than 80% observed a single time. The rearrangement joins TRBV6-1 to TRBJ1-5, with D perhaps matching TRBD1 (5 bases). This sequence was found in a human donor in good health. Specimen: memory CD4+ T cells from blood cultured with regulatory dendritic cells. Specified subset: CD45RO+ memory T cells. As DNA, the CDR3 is TGTGCCAGCAGGGACACCTCGAATCAGCCCCAGCATTTT. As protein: CASRDTSNQPQHF.